The sequence of this T cell receptor (beta chain) was determined in a study of T-cell reconstitution after alpha-beta-depleted transplantation in children. Trimming at V came to 1 base and at J to 2 bases, leaving 8 bases not matched to a gene. There are 17 residues in the CDR3. Germline-derived CDR1 and CDR2 are ENHRY and SYGVKD. It was with unique molecular identifiers that the TCRbeta library was prepared. Each CDR3 protein gets one entry after TCRdb re-called the PCR reads with MiXCR. The sample records about 230,000 distinct CDR3 sequences, more than 10% being singletons. This clonotype was detected ten times or more.

The sample here was PBMCs from the stem cell graft donor, taken from the stem cell graft. V is TRBV10-3 and J is TRBJ2-7, with TRBD2 matching 10 bases. This receptor was identified in a human donor who donated a stem cell graft to a child with acute lymphoblastic leukemia. The CDR3 is CAISELVAGGPAYEQYF. The DNA for the CDR3 is TGTGCCATCAGTGAGTTAGTAGCGGGGGGTCCCGCCTACGAGCAGTACTTC.